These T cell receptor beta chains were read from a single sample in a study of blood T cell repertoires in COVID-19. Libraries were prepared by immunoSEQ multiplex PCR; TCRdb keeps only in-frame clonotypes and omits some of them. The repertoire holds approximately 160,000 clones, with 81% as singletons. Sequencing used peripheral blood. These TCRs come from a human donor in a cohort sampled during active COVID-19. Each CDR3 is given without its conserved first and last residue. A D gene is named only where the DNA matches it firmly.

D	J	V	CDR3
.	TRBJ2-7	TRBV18	ASSPTGAYEQY
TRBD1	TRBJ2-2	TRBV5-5	ASSTRGHPSNTGELF
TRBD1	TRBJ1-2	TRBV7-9	ASSPDRGPDYGYT
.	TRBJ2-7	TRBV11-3	ASSLNPGYSYEQY
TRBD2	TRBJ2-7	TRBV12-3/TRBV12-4	ASSGGSYEQY
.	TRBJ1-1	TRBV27	ASSFGHSSTEAF
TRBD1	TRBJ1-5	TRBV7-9	ASSLGATGGGQPQH
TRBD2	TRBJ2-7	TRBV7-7	ASSPGGGYEQY
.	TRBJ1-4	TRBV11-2	ASSLGGAQGEKLF
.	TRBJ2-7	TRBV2	ASKRTPGGEQY
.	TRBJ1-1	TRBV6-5	ASTRGSEAF
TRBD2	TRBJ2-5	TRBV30	AWRGLASGRNIQETQY
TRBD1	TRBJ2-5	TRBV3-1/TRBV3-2	ASSPGTGGLETQY
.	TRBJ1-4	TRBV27	ASSATRSRGTNEKLF
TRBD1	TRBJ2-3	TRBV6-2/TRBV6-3	ASSEDRAYTDTQY
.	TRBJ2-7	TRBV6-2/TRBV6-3	ASSQRNLYEQY
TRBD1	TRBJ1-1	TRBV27	ASKGQTYNTEAF
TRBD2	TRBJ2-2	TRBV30	AWSLAGVGTGELF
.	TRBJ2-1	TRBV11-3	ASSLGGTGDDEQF
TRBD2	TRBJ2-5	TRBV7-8	ASSLGGGGAQETQY
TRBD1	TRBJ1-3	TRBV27	ASSPRTGGSGNTIY
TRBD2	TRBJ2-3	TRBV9	ASGTSGREKLGTQY
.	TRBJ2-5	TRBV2	ASKGEETQY
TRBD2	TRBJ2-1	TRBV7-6	ASSPTSGGATDEQF
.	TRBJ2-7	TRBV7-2	AGSPQGGEQY
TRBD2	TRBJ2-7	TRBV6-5	ASSYSGTSDYEQY
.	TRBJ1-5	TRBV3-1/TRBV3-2	ASSQDPGADQPQH
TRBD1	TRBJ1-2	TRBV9	ASSPGQGLT
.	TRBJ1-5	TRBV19	ASKEGRSNQPQH
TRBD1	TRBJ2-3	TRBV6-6	ASTPGDSRTDTQY
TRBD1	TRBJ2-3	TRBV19	ASIGQARTTDTQY
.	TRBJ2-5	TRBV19	ASSAEFQETQY
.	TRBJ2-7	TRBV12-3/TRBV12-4	ASGAGQLYEQY
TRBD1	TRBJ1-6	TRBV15	ATSRRGQGAPLH
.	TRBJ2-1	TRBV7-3	ASSSGLYNEQF
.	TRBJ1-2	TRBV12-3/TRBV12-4	ASSYRYGYT
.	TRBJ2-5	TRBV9	ASTGPTRGQETQY
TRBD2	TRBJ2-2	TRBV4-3	ASSQDLGGRTGELF
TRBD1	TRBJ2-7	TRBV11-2	ASSLGPGQGGYEQY
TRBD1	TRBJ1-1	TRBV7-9	ASSLRGQGETEAF
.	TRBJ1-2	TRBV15	ATSRAGSGYGYT
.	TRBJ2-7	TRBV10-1	ASSENPSFPYEQY
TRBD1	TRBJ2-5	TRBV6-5	ASSYTGTGQETQY
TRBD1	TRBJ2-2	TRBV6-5	ASSHRGAGELF
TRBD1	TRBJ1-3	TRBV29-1	SVARDSIGPSGNTIY
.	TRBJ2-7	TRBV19	ASSMGDTYHSYEQY
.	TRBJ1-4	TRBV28	ASRGIRDANEKLF
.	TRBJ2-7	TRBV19	ASSIDGRPTSRHEQY
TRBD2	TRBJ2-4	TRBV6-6	ASTPGTSKNIQY
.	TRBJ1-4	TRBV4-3	ASSQRGFNEKLF
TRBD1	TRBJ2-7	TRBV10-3	AISEGRGQYEQY
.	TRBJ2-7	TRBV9	ASSGGLLPSYEQY
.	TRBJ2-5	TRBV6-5	ATATDQETQY
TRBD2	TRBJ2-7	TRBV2	ASRVSGLAASYEQY
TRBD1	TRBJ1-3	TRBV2	ASSEMGARGLVSGNTIY
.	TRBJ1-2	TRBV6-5	ASSNPGDGYT
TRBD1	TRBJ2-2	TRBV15	ATSREPQGARTGELF
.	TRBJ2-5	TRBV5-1	ASSLQGRWETQY
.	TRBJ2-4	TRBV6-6	ASSLDSKLLQLAKNIQY